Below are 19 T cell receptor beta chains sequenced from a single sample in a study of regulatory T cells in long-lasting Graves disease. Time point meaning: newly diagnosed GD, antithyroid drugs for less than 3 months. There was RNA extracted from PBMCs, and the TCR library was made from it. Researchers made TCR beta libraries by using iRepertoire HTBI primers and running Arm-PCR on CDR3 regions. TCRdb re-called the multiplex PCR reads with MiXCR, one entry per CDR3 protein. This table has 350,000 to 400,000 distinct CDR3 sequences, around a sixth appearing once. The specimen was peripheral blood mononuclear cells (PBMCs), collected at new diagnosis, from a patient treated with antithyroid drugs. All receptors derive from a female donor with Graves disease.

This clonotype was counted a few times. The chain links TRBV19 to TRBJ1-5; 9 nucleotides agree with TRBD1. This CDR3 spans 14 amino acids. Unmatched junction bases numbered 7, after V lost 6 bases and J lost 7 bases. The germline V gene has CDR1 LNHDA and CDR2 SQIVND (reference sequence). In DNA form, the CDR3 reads TGTGCCAGTAGCACTCACAGGGGGCGACAGCCCCAGCATTTT. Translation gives CASSTHRGRQPQHF.

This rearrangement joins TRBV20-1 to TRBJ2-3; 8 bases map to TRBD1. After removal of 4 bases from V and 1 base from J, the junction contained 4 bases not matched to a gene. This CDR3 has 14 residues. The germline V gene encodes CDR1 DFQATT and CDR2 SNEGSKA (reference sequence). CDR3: CSATDRVRTDTQYF. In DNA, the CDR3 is TGCAGTGCTACGGACAGGGTACGCACAGATACGCAGTATTTT.

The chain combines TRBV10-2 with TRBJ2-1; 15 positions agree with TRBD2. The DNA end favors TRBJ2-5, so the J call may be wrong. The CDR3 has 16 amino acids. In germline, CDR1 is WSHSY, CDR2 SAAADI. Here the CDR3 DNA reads TGCGCCAGCAAACCCGGACTAGCGGGAGGGACAGAGACCCAGTACTTC. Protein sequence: CASKPGLAGGTETQYF.

CDR3 bases: TGTGCCAGCAGCTTATCAAGGGCTACGCAGTATTTT. It is translated as CASSLSRATQYF. This chain links TRBV7-2 with TRBJ2-3; no definite D call. The germline V and J ends were trimmed by 2 bases and 8 bases, with 8 bases remaining between them. The CDR3 is 12 residues long. Per the germline V gene, CDR1 is SGHTA and CDR2 is FQGNSA. Based on the CDR3 plus reference TRBV7-2 and TRBJ2-3, the full variable domain is GAGVSQSPSNKVTEKGKDVELRCDPISGHTALYWYRQSLGQGLEFLIYFQGNSAPDKSGLPSDRFSAERTGGSVSTLTIQRTQQEDSAVYLCASSLSRATQYFGPGTRLTVL.

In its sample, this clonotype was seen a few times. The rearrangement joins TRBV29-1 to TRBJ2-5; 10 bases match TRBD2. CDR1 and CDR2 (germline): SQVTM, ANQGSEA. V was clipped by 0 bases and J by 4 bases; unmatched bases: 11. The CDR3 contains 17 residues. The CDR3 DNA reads TGCAGCGTTGAAGATCTGGGGCTAGCGGGAGAGGGAGAGACCCAGTACTTC. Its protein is CSVEDLGLAGEGETQYF.

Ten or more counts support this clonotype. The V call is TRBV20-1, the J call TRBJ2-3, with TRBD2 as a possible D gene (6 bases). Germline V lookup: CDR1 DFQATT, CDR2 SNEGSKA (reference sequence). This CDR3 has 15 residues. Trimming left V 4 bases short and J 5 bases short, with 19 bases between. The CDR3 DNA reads TGCAGTGCTAAAGACGGGAGCGGCTTCGGAGATACGCAGTATTTT. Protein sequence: CSAKDGSGFGDTQYF.

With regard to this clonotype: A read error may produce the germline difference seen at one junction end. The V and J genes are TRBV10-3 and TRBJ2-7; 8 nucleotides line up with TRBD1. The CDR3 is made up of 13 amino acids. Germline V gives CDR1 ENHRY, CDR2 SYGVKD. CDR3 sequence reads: CAISESSVGQATF. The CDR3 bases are TGTGCCATCAGTGAGTCATCGGTGGGACAGGCGACTTTC.

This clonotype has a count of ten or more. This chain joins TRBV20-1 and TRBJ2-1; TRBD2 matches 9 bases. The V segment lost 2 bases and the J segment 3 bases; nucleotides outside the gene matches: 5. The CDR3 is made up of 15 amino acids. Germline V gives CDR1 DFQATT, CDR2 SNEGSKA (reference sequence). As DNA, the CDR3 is TGCAGTGCTAGAACGGGACTAGCTTTCTACAATGAGCAGTTCTTC. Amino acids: CSARTGLAFYNEQFF.

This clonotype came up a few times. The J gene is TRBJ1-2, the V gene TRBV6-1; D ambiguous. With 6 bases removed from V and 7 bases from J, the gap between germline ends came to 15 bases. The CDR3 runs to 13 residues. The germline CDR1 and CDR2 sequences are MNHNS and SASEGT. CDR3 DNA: TGTGCCAGCAGACGCAGACTCGATGGTGGCTACACCTTC. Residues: CASRRRLDGGYTF.

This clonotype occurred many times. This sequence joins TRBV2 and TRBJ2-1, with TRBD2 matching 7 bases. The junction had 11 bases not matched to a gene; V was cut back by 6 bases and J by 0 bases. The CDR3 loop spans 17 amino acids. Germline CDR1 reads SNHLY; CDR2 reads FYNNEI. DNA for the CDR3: TGTGCCAGCAGAGCGGCTTTGGGGGGGAGCTCCTACAATGAGCAGTTCTTC. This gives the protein CASRAALGGSSYNEQFF.

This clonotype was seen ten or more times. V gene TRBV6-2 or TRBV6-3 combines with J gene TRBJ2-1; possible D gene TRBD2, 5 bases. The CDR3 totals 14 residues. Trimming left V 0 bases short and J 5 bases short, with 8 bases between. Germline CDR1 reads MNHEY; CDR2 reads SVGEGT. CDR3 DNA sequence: TGTGCCAGCAGTTACTCGAGGGTGAACAATGAGCAGTTCTTC. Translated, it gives CASSYSRVNNEQFF.

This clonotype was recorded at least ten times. The CDR3, as DNA: TGTGCCAGCAGCTTCGTGTACCAAGAGACCCAGTACTTC. Residues: CASSFVYQETQYF. The V and J genes are TRBV7-9 and TRBJ2-5, with D unresolved. This CDR3 region has 13 residues. The V and J ends lost 3 bases and 0 bases respectively, with 5 bases between them. CDR1 is SEHNR and CDR2 is FQNEAQ in the germline V gene (reference sequence).

CDR3 region: CSARVGTGTSGYTF. In nucleotides, the CDR3 is TGCAGTGCTAGAGTCGGGACAGGGACAAGCGGCTACACCTTC. The chain carries TRBV20-1 and TRBJ1-2, with 9 positions matching TRBD1. CDR3 length: 14 amino acids. Germline trimming cut 1 base from V and 8 bases from J; bases unmatched to any gene: 8. Looked up from germline, CDR1 is DFQATT and CDR2 is SNEGSKA (reference sequence).

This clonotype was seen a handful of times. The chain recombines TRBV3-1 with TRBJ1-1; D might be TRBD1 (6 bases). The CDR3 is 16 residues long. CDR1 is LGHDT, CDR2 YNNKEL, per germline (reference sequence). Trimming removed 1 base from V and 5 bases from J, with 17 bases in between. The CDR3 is CASSQGSGGPGTEAFF. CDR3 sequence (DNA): TGTGCCAGCAGCCAAGGGTCCGGGGGGCCAGGGACTGAAGCTTTCTTT.

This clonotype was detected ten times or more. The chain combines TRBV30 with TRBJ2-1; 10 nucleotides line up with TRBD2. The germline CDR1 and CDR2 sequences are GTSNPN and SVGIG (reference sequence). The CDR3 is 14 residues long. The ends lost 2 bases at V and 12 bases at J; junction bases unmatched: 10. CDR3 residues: CAWSSSSGRRRQFF. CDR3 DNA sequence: TGTGCCTGGAGTTCCTCTAGCGGGAGAAGACGGCAGTTCTTC.

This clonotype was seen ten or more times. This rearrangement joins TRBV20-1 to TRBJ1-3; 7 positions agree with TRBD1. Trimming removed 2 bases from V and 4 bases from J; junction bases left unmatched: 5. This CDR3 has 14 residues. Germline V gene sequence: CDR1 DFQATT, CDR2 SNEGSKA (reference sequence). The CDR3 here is CSARYRDRGNTIYF. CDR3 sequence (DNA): TGCAGTGCTAGATACCGGGACAGAGGAAACACCATATATTTT.

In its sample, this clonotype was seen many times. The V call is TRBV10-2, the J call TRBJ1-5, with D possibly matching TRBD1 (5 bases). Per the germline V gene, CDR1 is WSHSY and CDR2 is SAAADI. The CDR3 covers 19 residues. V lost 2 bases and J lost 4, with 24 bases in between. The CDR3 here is CASSEPALGLTPGNQPQHF. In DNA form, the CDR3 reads TGCGCCAGCAGTGAGCCGGCATTGGGGCTGACACCTGGGAATCAGCCCCAGCATTTT.

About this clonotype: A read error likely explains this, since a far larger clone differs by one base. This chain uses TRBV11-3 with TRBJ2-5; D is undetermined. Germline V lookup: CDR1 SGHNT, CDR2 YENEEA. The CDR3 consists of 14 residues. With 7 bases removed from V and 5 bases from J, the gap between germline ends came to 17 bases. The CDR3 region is CASKPMFSQETQYF. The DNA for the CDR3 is TGTGCCAGCAAACCCATGTTTTCCCAGGAGACCCAGTACTTC.

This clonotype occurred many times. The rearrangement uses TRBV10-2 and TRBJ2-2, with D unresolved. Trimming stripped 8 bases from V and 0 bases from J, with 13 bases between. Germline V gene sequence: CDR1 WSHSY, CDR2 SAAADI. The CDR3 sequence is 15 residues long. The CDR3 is CASSRRSSNTGELFF. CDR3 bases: TGCGCCAGCTCCAGAAGATCATCGAACACCGGGGAGCTGTTTTTT.